This TCR beta chain was identified during a study of T cell repertoires in cytomegalovirus infection. Looking at the study overall: CMV infection together with matching HLA type was indicated by public TCR beta signatures.

With respect to this clonotype: Its antigen remains unknown.

TCRdb itself ran the reads through MiXCR, one entry per CDR3 protein. Counted here are just over 150,000 distinct CDR3 sequences, roughly a quarter occurring once; the ten biggest clones make up over 9.5%. Notes on the study in general: The cumulative frequency of public TCR beta families identified carriers of CMV plus the relevant HLA. Predominance within the ex vivo response was attributable to HLA-C-restricted CMV-specific TCR beta clonotypes.

CDR1 is DFQATT and CDR2 is SNEGSKA in the germline V gene (reference sequence). J was trimmed by 6 bases and V by 0 bases; bases with no gene match: 11. The length of the CDR3 is 15 residues. The rearrangement joins TRBV20-1 to TRBJ2-7; 7 nucleotides align to TRBD2. This receptor was identified in a human donor in good health (CMV status not recorded). Some clones in this sample may be carry-over from other donors' samples. The sample consisted of PBMCs. The CDR3 bases are TGCAGTGCTAGAGATCGCCGGGGAGGGTTAGCCGAGCAGTACTTC. Translation: CSARDRRGGLAEQYF.